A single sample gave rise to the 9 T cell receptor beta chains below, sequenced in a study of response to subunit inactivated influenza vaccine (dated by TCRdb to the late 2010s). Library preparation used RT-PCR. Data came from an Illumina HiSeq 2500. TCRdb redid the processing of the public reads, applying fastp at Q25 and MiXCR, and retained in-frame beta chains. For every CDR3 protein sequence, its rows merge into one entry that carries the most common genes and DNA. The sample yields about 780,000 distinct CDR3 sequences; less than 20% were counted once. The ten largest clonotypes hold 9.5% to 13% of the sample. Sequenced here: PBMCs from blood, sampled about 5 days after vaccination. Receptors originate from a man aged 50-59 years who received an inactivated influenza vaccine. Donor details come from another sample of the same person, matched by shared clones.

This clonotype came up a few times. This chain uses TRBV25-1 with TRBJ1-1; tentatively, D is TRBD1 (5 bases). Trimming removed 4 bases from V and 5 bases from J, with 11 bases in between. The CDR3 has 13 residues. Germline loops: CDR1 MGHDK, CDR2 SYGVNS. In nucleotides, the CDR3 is TGTGCCAGCAGTGGATACCGGGGGACTGAAGCTTTCTTT. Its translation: CASSGYRGTEAFF.

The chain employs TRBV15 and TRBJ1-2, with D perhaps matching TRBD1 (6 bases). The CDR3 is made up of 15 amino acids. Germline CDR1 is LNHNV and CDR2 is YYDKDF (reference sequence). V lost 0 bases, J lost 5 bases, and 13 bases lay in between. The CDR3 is CATSRDSAGVYGYTF. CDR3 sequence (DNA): TGTGCCACCAGCAGAGATAGCGCAGGGGTTTATGGCTACACCTTC.

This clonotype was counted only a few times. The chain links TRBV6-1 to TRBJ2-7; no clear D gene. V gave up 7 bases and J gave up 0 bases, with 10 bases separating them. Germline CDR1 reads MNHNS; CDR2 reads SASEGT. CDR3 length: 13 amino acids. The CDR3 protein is CASTPPGSYEQYF. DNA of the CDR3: TGTGCCAGCACCCCACCGGGCTCCTACGAGCAGTACTTC.

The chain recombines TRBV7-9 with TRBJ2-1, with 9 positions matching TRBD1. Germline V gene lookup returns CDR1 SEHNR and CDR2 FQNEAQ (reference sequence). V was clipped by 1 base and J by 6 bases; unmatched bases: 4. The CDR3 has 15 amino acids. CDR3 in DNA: TGTGCCAGCAGCTTAGGGGACAGGGATTTCAATGAGCAGTTCTTC. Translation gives CASSLGDRDFNEQFF. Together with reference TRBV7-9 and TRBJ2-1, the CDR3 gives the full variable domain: DTGVSQNPRHKITKRGQNVTFRCDPISEHNRLYWYRQTLGQGPEFLTYFQNEAQLEKSRLLSDRFSAERPKGSFSTLEIQRTEQGDSAMYLCASSLGDRDFNEQFFGPGTRLTVL.

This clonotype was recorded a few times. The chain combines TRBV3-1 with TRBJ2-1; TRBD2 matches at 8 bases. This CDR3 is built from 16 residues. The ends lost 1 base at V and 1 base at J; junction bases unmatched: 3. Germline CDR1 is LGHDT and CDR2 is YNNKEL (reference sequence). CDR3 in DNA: TGTGCCAGCAGCCAAGGAAGCGGGAGATCCTACAATGAGCAGTTCTTC. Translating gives CASSQGSGRSYNEQFF.

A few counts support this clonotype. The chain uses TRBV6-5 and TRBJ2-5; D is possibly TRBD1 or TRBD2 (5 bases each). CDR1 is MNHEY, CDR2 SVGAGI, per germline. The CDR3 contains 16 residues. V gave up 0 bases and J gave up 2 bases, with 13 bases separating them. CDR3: CASSYSGVVSQETQYF. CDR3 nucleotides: TGTGCCAGCAGTTACTCGGGGGTGGTATCACAAGAGACCCAGTACTTC.

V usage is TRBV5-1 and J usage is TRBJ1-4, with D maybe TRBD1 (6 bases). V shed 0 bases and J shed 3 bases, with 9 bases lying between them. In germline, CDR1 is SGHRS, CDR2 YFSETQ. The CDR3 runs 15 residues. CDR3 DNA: TGCGCCAGCAGCTTGGAGGGGACACCTAATGAAAAACTGTTTTTT. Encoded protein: CASSLEGTPNEKLFF.

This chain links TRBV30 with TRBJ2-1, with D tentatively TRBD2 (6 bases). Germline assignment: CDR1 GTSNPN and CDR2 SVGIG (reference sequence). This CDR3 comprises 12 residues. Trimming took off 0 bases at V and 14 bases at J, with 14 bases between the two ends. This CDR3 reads CAWSVPPGGEFF. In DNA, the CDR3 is TGTGCCTGGAGTGTACCCCCGGGCGGGGAGTTCTTC.

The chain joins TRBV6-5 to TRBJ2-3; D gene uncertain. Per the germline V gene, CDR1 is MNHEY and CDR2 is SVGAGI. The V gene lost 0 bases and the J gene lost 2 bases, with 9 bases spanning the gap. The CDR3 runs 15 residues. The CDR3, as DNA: TGTGCCAGCAGTTACTCGAATGCAATCACAGATACGCAGTATTTT. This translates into CASSYSNAITDTQYF.